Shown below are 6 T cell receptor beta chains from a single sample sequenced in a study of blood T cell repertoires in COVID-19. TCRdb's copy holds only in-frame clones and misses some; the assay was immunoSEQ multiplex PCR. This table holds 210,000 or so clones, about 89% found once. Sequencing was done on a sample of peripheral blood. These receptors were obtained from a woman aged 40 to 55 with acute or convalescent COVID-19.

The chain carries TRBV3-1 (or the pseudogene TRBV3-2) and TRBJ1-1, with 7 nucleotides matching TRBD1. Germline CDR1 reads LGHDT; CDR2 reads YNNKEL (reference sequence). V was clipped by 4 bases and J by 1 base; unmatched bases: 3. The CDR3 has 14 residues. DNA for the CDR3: TGTGCCAGCAGCCCATGGACAGGGAACACTGAAGCTTTCTTT. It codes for CASSPWTGNTEAFF.

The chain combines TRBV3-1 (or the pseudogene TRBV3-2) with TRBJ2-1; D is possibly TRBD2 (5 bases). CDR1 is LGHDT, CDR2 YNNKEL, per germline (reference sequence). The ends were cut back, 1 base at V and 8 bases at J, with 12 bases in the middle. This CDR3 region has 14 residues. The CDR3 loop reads CASSQGWPRDEQFF. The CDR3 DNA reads TGTGCCAGCAGCCAAGGGTGGCCGCGGGATGAGCAGTTCTTC.

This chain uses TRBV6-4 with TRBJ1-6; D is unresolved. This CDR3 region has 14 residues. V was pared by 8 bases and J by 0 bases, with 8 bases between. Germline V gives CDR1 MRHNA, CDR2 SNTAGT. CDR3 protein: CASSASSYNSPLHF. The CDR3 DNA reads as TGTGCCAGCTCCGCGAGCTCCTATAATTCACCCCTCCACTTT.

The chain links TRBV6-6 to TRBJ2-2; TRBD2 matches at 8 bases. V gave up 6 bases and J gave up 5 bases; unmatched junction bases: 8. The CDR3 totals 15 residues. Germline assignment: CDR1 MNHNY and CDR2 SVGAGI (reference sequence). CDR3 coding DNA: TGTGCCAGCAGCTCAAGCGGGGGACATACCGGGGAGCTGTTTTTT. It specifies CASSSSGGHTGELFF.

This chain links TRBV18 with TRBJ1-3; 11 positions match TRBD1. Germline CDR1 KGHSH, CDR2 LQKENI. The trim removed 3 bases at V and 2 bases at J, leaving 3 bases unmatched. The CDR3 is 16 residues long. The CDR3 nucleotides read TGTGCCAGCTCACCCGGGACAGGGGGGACTGGAAACACCATATATTTT. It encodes CASSPGTGGTGNTIYF.

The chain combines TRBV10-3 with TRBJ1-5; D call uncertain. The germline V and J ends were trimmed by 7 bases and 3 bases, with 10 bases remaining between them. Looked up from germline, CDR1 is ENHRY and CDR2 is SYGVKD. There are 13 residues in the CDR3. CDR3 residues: CAITRQHNQPQHF. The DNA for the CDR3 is TGTGCCATCACCCGACAACACAATCAGCCCCAGCATTTT.